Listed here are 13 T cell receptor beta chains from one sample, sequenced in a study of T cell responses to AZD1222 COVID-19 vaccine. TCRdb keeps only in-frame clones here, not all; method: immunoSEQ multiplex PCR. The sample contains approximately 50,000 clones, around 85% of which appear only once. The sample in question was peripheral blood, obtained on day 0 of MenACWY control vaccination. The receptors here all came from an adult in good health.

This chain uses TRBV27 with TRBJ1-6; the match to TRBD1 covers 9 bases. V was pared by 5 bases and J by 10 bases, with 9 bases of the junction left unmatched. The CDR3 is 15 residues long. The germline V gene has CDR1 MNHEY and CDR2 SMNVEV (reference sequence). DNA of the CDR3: TGTGCCAGCAGTCCACGGGACAGGGAGGGATCACCCCTCCACTTT. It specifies CASSPRDREGSPLHF.

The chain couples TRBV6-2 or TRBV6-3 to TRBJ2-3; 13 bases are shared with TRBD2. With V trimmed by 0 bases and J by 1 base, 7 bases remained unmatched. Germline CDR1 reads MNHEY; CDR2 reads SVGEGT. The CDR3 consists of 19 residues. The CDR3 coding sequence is TGTGCCAGCAGTTACTCGAAACCAGGGACTAGCGGGGGCACAGATACGCAGTATTTT. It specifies CASSYSKPGTSGGTDTQYF.

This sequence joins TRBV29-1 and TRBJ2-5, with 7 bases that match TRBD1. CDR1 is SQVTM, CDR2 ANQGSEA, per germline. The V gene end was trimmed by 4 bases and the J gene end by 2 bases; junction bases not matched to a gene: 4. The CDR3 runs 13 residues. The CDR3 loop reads CSVAAGGQETQYF. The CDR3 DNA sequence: TGCAGCGTTGCGGCAGGGGGACAAGAGACCCAGTACTTC.

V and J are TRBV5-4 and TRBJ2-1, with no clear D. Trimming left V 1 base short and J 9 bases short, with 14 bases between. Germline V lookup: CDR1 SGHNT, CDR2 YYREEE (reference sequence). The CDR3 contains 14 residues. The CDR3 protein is CASSLRTRPGEQFF. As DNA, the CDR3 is TGTGCCAGCAGCTTGAGGACCAGACCGGGTGAGCAGTTCTTC.

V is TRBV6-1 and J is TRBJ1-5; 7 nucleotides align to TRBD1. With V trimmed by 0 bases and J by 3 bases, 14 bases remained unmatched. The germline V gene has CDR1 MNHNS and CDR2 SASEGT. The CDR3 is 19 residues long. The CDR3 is CASSEASKSLDRSNQPQHF. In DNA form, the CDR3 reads TGTGCCAGCAGTGAAGCTAGCAAATCTTTGGACAGGTCCAATCAGCCCCAGCATTTT.

CDR3 loop: CASSLGRSGTGADTQYF. The CDR3 DNA is TGTGCCAGCAGCTTAGGGCGGTCGGGGACAGGGGCAGATACGCAGTATTTT. V gene TRBV7-2 combines with J gene TRBJ2-3; 10 bases agree with TRBD1. Germline CDR1 and CDR2: SGHTA and FQGNSA. Losses at the gene ends were 1 base for V and 4 bases for J; bases not matched to a gene: 8. The CDR3 sequence is 17 residues long.

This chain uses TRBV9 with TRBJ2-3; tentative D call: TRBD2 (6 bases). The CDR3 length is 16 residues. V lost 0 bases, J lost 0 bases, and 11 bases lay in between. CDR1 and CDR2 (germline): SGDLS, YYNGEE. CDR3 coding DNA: TGTGCCAGCAGCGTAGGTGTAGCGGCCAGCACAGATACGCAGTATTTT. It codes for CASSVGVAASTDTQYF.

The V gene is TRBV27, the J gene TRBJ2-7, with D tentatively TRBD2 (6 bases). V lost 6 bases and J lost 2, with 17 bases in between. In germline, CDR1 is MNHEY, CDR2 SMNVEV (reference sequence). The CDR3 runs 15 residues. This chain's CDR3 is CASSFGGSGTYEQYF. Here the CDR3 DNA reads TGTGCCAGCAGCTTCGGGGGTAGCGGTACCTACGAGCAGTACTTC.

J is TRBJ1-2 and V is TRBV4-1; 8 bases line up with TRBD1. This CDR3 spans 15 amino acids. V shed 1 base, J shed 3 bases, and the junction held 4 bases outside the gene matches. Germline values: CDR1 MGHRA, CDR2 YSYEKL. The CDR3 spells CASSQARQGYYGYTF. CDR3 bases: TGCGCCAGCAGCCAAGCCCGACAGGGGTACTATGGCTACACCTTC.

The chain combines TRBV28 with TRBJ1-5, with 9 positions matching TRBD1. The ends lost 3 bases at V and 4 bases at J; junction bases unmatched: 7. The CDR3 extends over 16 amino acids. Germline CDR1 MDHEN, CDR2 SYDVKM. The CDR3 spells CASSLSPGQGNQPQHF. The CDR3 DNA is TGTGCCAGCAGTTTGTCACCGGGACAGGGAAATCAGCCCCAGCATTTT.

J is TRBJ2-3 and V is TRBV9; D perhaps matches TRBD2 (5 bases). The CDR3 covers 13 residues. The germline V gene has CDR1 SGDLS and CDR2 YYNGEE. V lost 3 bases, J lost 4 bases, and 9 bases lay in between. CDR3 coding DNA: TGTGCCAGCAGCGAGGAGGTTCCAGATACGCAGTATTTT. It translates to CASSEEVPDTQYF. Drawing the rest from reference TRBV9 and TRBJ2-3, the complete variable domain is DSGVTQTPKHLITATGQRVTLRCSPRSGDLSVYWYQQSLDQGLQFLIQYYNGEERAKGNILERFSAQQFPDLHSELNLSSLELGDSALYFCASSEEVPDTQYFGPGTRLTVL.

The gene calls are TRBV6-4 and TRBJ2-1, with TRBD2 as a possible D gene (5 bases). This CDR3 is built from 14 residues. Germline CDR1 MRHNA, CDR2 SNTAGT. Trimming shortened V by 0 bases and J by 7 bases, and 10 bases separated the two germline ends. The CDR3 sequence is CASSDSVGKNEQFF. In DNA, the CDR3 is TGTGCCAGCAGTGACTCTGTCGGGAAAAATGAGCAGTTCTTC.

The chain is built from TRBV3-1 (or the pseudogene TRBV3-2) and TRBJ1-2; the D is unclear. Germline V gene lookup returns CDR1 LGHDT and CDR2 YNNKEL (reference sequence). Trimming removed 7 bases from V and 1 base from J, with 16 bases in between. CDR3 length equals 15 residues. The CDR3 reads CASKPDRHLNYGYTF. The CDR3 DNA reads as TGTGCCAGCAAGCCCGACCGACACCTTAACTATGGCTACACCTTC.